A selection of T cell receptor beta chains follows, all from one sample in a study of cytomegalovirus exposure and HLA in healthy donors. TCRdb's table, derived via immunoSEQ multiplex PCR, lists solely in-frame clones and lacks some. This sample has a few hundred thousand clones, with 70% to 90% found just once. The sample consisted of PBMCs. Every receptor here comes from a man aged 25-45 years in good health and CMV-seronegative. CDR3s include the opening cysteine and the closing phenylalanine or tryptophan. The order of the fields is CDR3 protein, CDR3 DNA, J gene, D gene, clone size, V gene. A D gene is named only where the DNA matches it firmly. Some rows have no size entry. The others give once, few or many, or a class for an expanded clone.

CDR3 protein: CASSLVAGDSYNEQFF
CDR3 DNA: TGCGCCAGCAGCTTGGTGGCGGGGGACTCCTACAATGAGCAGTTCTTC
J gene: TRBJ2-1
D gene: TRBD2
clone size: .
V gene: TRBV5-1

CDR3 protein: CASSLGLAGSYNEQFF
CDR3 DNA: TGTGCCAGCAGCTTGGGTTTAGCAGGGTCCTACAATGAGCAGTTCTTC
J gene: TRBJ2-1
D gene: .
clone size: .
V gene: TRBV5-6

CDR3 protein: CASTRGEGYNSPLHF
CDR3 DNA: TGTGCCAGCACCCGAGGGGAGGGTTATAATTCACCCCTCCACTTT
J gene: TRBJ1-6
D gene: .
clone size: .
V gene: TRBV9

CDR3 protein: CASSATGGRTEAFF
CDR3 DNA: TGTGCCAGCAGTGCGACAGGGGGTAGGACTGAAGCTTTCTTT
J gene: TRBJ1-1
D gene: TRBD1
clone size: .
V gene: TRBV6-1

CDR3 protein: CASSLGSGNYGYTF
CDR3 DNA: TGCGCCAGCAGCTTGGGGTCAGGCAACTATGGCTACACCTTC
J gene: TRBJ1-2
D gene: .
clone size: .
V gene: TRBV5-1

CDR3 protein: CASSESGGMTFGTQYF
CDR3 DNA: TGCGCCAGCAGCGAGTCAGGGGGAATGACGTTCGGGACCCAGTACTTC
J gene: TRBJ2-5
D gene: TRBD1
clone size: .
V gene: TRBV5-1

CDR3 protein: CASSQDMRLAGAQETQYF
CDR3 DNA: TGCGCCAGCAGCCAAGATATGAGACTAGCGGGGGCCCAAGAGACCCAGTACTTC
J gene: TRBJ2-5
D gene: TRBD2
clone size: .
V gene: TRBV4-1

CDR3 protein: CASSYGGARANTEAFF
CDR3 DNA: TGTGCCAGCAGCTACGGGGGGGCAAGGGCGAACACTGAAGCTTTCTTT
J gene: TRBJ1-1
D gene: .
clone size: .
V gene: TRBV6-5

CDR3 protein: CASSLGGSGNTIYF
CDR3 DNA: TGTGCCAGCAGCTTGGGAGGGTCCGGAAACACCATATATTTT
J gene: TRBJ1-3
D gene: .
clone size: .
V gene: TRBV5-6

CDR3 protein: CASSTGTQFSYEQYF
CDR3 DNA: TGTGCCAGCAGCACCGGGACACAATTCTCCTACGAGCAGTACTTC
J gene: TRBJ2-7
D gene: .
clone size: .
V gene: TRBV27

CDR3 protein: CASSKTGNHNEQFF
CDR3 DNA: TGTGCCAGCAGTAAGACGGGAAATCACAATGAGCAGTTCTTC
J gene: TRBJ2-1
D gene: .
clone size: .
V gene: TRBV6-5

CDR3 protein: CASSPGGEQFF
CDR3 DNA: TGTGCCAGCAGCCCTGGGGGGGAGCAGTTCTTC
J gene: TRBJ2-1
D gene: .
clone size: .
V gene: TRBV21-1

CDR3 protein: CASAGQRYEQYF
CDR3 DNA: TGTGCCAGCGCTGGACAAAGATACGAGCAGTACTTC
J gene: TRBJ2-7
D gene: .
clone size: .
V gene: TRBV2

CDR3 protein: CASSLRTGGGETQYF
CDR3 DNA: TGTGCCAGCAGCTTAAGGACAGGGGGGGGAGAGACCCAGTACTTC
J gene: TRBJ2-5
D gene: TRBD1
clone size: .
V gene: TRBV13

CDR3 protein: CASSDREYNEQFF
CDR3 DNA: TGTGCCAGCAGCGACAGAGAATACAATGAGCAGTTCTTC
J gene: TRBJ2-1
D gene: .
clone size: .
V gene: TRBV13

CDR3 protein: CASGPNEGTEAFF
CDR3 DNA: TGTGCCAGCGGGCCGAACGAGGGCACTGAAGCTTTCTTT
J gene: TRBJ1-1
D gene: .
clone size: .
V gene: TRBV2

CDR3 protein: CASSYYTGNTGELFF
CDR3 DNA: TGTGCCAGCAGTTACTATACAGGGAACACCGGGGAGCTGTTTTTT
J gene: TRBJ2-2
D gene: .
clone size: .
V gene: TRBV6-6

CDR3 protein: CSVVVSYNEQFF
CDR3 DNA: TGCAGCGTCGTAGTCTCCTACAATGAGCAGTTCTTC
J gene: TRBJ2-1
D gene: .
clone size: .
V gene: TRBV29-1

CDR3 protein: CASSLGTGSTEAFF
CDR3 DNA: TGTGCCAGCAGTCTCGGGACAGGGAGCACTGAAGCTTTCTTT
J gene: TRBJ1-1
D gene: TRBD1
clone size: once
V gene: TRBV27

CDR3 protein: CASSIRQGNYEQYF
CDR3 DNA: TGTGCCAGTAGTATCAGACAGGGGAACTACGAGCAGTACTTC
J gene: TRBJ2-7
D gene: TRBD1
clone size: .
V gene: TRBV19

CDR3 protein: CSGIAGGTYEQYF
CDR3 DNA: TGCAGCGGAATAGCGGGGGGAACCTACGAGCAGTACTTC
J gene: TRBJ2-7
D gene: TRBD2
clone size: .
V gene: TRBV29-1

CDR3 protein: CASSDSSGAGPETQYF
CDR3 DNA: TGTGCCAGCAGTGACTCTTCGGGAGCGGGGCCCGAGACCCAGTACTTC
J gene: TRBJ2-5
D gene: TRBD2
clone size: .
V gene: TRBV6-4

CDR3 protein: CASSYYRTTWDTEAFF
CDR3 DNA: TGTGCCAGCAGTTACTACCGGACAACTTGGGACACTGAAGCTTTCTTT
J gene: TRBJ1-1
D gene: .
clone size: .
V gene: TRBV6-6

CDR3 protein: CASSQGQAHGPQHF
CDR3 DNA: TGTGCCAGCAGTCAGGGTCAGGCCCACGGGCCCCAGCATTTT
J gene: TRBJ1-5
D gene: .
clone size: once
V gene: TRBV6-5

CDR3 protein: CASSPGGRSTEAFF
CDR3 DNA: TGTGCCAGCAGCCCAGGGGGCAGGAGCACTGAAGCTTTCTTT
J gene: TRBJ1-1
D gene: TRBD1
clone size: .
V gene: TRBV7-9

CDR3 protein: CASSNPPLRIGNTIYF
CDR3 DNA: TGTGCCAGCAGCAATCCCCCACTGAGAATTGGAAACACCATATATTTT
J gene: TRBJ1-3
D gene: .
clone size: few
V gene: TRBV7-9

CDR3 protein: CASSDSKMRANYGYTF
CDR3 DNA: TGTGCCAGCAGTGACTCCAAAATGAGGGCGAACTATGGCTACACCTTC
J gene: TRBJ1-2
D gene: .
clone size: .
V gene: TRBV25-1

CDR3 protein: CASSQALTGSNTGELFF
CDR3 DNA: TGTGCCAGCAGCCAAGCTTTGACAGGGTCGAACACCGGGGAGCTGTTTTTT
J gene: TRBJ2-2
D gene: TRBD1
clone size: .
V gene: TRBV4-2

CDR3 protein: CASSPRTSGGGIETQYF
CDR3 DNA: TGCGCCAGCAGCCCAAGGACTAGCGGGGGGGGCATTGAGACCCAGTACTTC
J gene: TRBJ2-5
D gene: TRBD2
clone size: .
V gene: TRBV5-1

CDR3 protein: CASSYTGTGDGGYTF
CDR3 DNA: TGTGCCAGCAGCTATACCGGGACAGGGGATGGTGGCTACACCTTC
J gene: TRBJ1-2
D gene: TRBD1
clone size: .
V gene: TRBV7-9

CDR3 protein: CASSIWGRWAGELFF
CDR3 DNA: TGTGCCAGCAGCATCTGGGGGCGATGGGCCGGGGAGCTGTTTTTT
J gene: TRBJ2-2
D gene: .
clone size: .
V gene: TRBV5-8

CDR3 protein: CAISDPSGGAVEQFF
CDR3 DNA: TGTGCCATCAGTGACCCTAGCGGGGGGGCCGTTGAGCAGTTCTTC
J gene: TRBJ2-1
D gene: TRBD2
clone size: .
V gene: TRBV10-3

CDR3 protein: CATRPTGVNTEAFF
CDR3 DNA: TGTGCCACCAGACCGACAGGTGTGAACACTGAAGCTTTCTTT
J gene: TRBJ1-1
D gene: .
clone size: few
V gene: TRBV15

CDR3 protein: CASSPRGQVRRNTIYF
CDR3 DNA: TGTGCCAGCAGCCCTCGGGGACAGGTTCGTCGTAACACCATATATTTT
J gene: TRBJ1-3
D gene: TRBD1
clone size: .
V gene: TRBV11-2

CDR3 protein: CASSLQGDTIYF
CDR3 DNA: TGTGCCAGCAGCCTCCAAGGGGACACCATATATTTT
J gene: TRBJ1-3
D gene: .
clone size: .
V gene: TRBV7-9

CDR3 protein: CASIDRYLWSYTF
CDR3 DNA: TGTGCCAGCATAGACAGATATCTATGGAGCTACACCTTC
J gene: TRBJ1-2
D gene: .
clone size: once
V gene: TRBV6-5

CDR3 protein: CASSRHLRQGRGEKLFF
CDR3 DNA: TGCGCCAGCAGCCGACACCTTCGACAGGGGCGGGGTGAAAAACTGTTTTTT
J gene: TRBJ1-4
D gene: TRBD1
clone size: .
V gene: TRBV4-1

CDR3 protein: CASRLQGTQPQHF
CDR3 DNA: TGTGCCAGCAGGCTACAGGGGACCCAGCCCCAGCATTTT
J gene: TRBJ1-5
D gene: TRBD1
clone size: .
V gene: TRBV6-1

CDR3 protein: CASSYSRVGYEQYF
CDR3 DNA: TGTGCCAGCAGTTACAGCAGGGTGGGCTACGAGCAGTACTTC
J gene: TRBJ2-7
D gene: .
clone size: .
V gene: TRBV6-5

CDR3 protein: CASSIGLADTQYF
CDR3 DNA: TGTGCCAGTAGTATTGGACTCGCGGATACGCAGTATTTT
J gene: TRBJ2-3
D gene: .
clone size: .
V gene: TRBV19

CDR3 protein: CATGSGEQYF
CDR3 DNA: TGTGCCACCGGAAGCGGCGAGCAGTACTTC
J gene: TRBJ2-7
D gene: .
clone size: few
V gene: TRBV7-9